The clone carrying this T cell receptor (beta chain) came up a few times. As yet, its antigen is unknown. This sample was included in a study of vaccination and CD4 T cells after COVID-19. About the study: The authors used overlapping spike peptides from SARS-CoV-2, HCoV-NL63, HCoV-OC43 and HCoV-229E to stimulate cells.

CDR3 size: 16 residues. The ends were cut back, 1 base at V and 6 bases at J, with 17 bases in the middle. The germline CDR1 and CDR2 sequences are SEHNR and FQNEAQ (reference sequence). The treatment is: roughly nine-day PBMC culture with coronavirus spike peptide pools or control peptides (ViraFEST assay). Scientists ran DNA taken from cultured CD4+ T cells through the Oncomine TCR Beta short-read assay for sequencing. TCRdb used MiXCR to reprocess the PCR reads, holding one entry per CDR3 protein. The sample comprises around 20,000 distinct CDR3 sequences, approximately 50% of which are singletons, and roughly 9.7% rests with the top ten.

The chain employs TRBV7-9 and TRBJ2-3, with a tentative D call TRBD2 (5 bases). The TCR was taken from a human donor who had recovered from COVID-19. The starting material was CD4+ T cells from blood, cultured in vitro, obtained after SARS-CoV-2 vaccination. The DNA of the CDR3 is TGTGCCAGCAGCTTAGGGACTCTCCTACGTGGGGATACGCAGTATTTT. Its protein product is CASSLGTLLRGDTQYF.